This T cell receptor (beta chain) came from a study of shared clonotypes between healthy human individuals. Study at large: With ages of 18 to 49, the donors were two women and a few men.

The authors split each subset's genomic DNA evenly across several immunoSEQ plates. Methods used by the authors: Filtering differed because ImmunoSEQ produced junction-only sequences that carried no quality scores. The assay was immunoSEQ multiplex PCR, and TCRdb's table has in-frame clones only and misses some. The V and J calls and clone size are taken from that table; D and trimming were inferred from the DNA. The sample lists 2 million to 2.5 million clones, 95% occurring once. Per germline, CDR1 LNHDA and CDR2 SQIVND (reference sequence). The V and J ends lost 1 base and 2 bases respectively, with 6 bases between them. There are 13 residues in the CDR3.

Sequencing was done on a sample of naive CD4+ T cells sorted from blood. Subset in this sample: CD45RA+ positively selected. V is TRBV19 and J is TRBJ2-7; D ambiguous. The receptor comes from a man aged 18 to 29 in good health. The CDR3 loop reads CASSIASTYEQYF. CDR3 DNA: TGTGCCAGTAGTATAGCTTCAACCTACGAGCAGTACTTC.